The text below deals with one T cell receptor beta chain. The CDR3 runs to 14 residues. After removal of 4 bases from V and 2 bases from J, the junction contained 2 bases not matched to a gene. Germline values: CDR1 SGDLS, CDR2 YYNGEE. This entry belongs to a study of blood T cell repertoires in COVID-19. Sequencing was performed with immunoSEQ multiplex PCR; in TCRdb, only in-frame clones are kept and a portion is missing. This table holds approximately 170,000 clones, roughly 91% found once. Material for sequencing was peripheral blood. The chain uses TRBV9 and TRBJ1-2; 10 positions agree with TRBD1. The TCR sequence derives from a man between 50 and 59 years old who had recovered from COVID-19. As DNA, the CDR3 is TGTGCCAGCAGCAAGGGACAGGGGAACTATGGCTACACCTTC. Its translation is CASSKGQGNYGYTF.